One and the same sample provided the 27 T cell receptor beta chains below, sequenced in a study of CD8 T cells in ankylosing spondylitis. TCRdb redid the calling of the 5' RACE reads with MiXCR, one entry per CDR3 protein. The sample shows a few hundred thousand distinct CDR3 sequences, approximately 10% of them seen only once. Input material: blood, either unsorted or a sorted T cell fraction (not recorded which). These receptors all stem from a male donor with ankylosing spondylitis or in good health (not recorded which).

In this sample, this clonotype turned up a few times. This chain uses TRBV12-3 or TRBV12-4 with TRBJ2-1; no clear D. V lost 7 bases and J lost 0, with 13 bases in between. This CDR3 is 15 amino acids long. DNA of the CDR3: TGTGCCAGCAATCCGAAAGGGAACTCCTACAATGAGCAGTTCTTC. Its translation is CASNPKGNSYNEQFF.

V gene TRBV28 combines with J gene TRBJ2-7, with TRBD1 matching over 10 bases. The CDR3 loop spans 13 amino acids. Germline CDR1 is MDHEN and CDR2 is SYDVKM. V shed 3 bases, J shed 12 bases, and the junction held 8 bases outside the gene matches. The CDR3 region has the DNA TGTGCCAGCAGTTTCCCCAGCGGACAGGGGGTGTACTTC. It yields the protein CASSFPSGQGVYF.

This clonotype was counted ten times or more. This chain connects TRBV5-5 to TRBJ1-2; TRBD1 aligns across 8 bases. V was clipped by 0 bases and J by 8 bases; unmatched bases: 6. This CDR3 spans 14 amino acids. Per germline, CDR1 SGHKS and CDR2 YYEKEE (reference sequence). CDR3 nucleotide sequence: TGTGCCAGCAGCTTGGCAGGGGGCGCGAAAGGCTACACCTTC. Amino acids: CASSLAGGAKGYTF.

This chain uses TRBV12-3 or TRBV12-4 with TRBJ2-7; 7 bases agree with TRBD1. The CDR3 length is 13 residues. The trim removed 5 bases at V and 4 bases at J, leaving 5 bases unmatched. The CDR3 region is CASSVGQVYEQYF. The CDR3 DNA sequence: TGTGCCAGCAGTGTTGGACAGGTGTACGAGCAGTACTTC.

This clonotype occurred many times. The chain has TRBV6-4 and TRBJ2-2, with D unresolved. The V and J ends lost 3 bases and 0 bases respectively, with 11 bases between them. Germline lookup yields CDR1 MRHNA and CDR2 SNTAGT. This CDR3 has 16 residues. The CDR3 sequence is CASSEMVSANTGELFF. CDR3 DNA sequence: TGTGCCAGCAGTGAAATGGTATCCGCGAACACCGGGGAGCTGTTTTTT.

As for this clonotype: One end of the junction varies from germline; a read error may be responsible. This chain links TRBV19 with TRBJ2-7, with D tentatively TRBD2 (5 bases). The CDR3 consists of 14 residues. Germline V gene data show CDR1 as LNHDA and CDR2 as SQIVND (reference sequence). CDR3 region: CASKEASISNEQYF. For the CDR3, the DNA is TGTGCCAGTAAGGAGGCTAGCATCTCCAACGAGCAGTACTTC.

This clonotype has a count of ten or more. The chain joins TRBV29-1 to TRBJ1-1; D is undetermined. The germline V and J ends were trimmed by 5 bases and 7 bases, with 11 bases remaining between them. Germline V gives CDR1 SQVTM, CDR2 ANQGSEA. The CDR3 has 11 amino acids. The DNA of the CDR3 is TGCAGCGTTTCTTTTGCCCATGAAGCTTTCTTT. Translating it yields CSVSFAHEAFF. Full variable domain (remainder filled in from reference TRBV29-1 and TRBJ1-1): SAVISQKPSRDICQRGTSLTIQCQVDSQVTMMFWYRQQPGQSLTLIATANQGSEATYESGFVIDKFPISRPNLTFSTLTVSNMSPEDSSIYLCSVSFAHEAFFGQGTRLTVV.

Comments on this clonotype: This could be a read error, since a much larger clone is one nucleotide away. CDR3 sequence reads: CASGFGEFGINQPPHF. The CDR3 DNA reads TGTGCTAGTGGTTTTGGGGAATTTGGAATCAATCAGCCCCCGCATTTT. The gene calls are TRBV12-5 and TRBJ1-5; no definite D call. The length of the CDR3 is 16 residues. CDR1 LGHNT and CDR2 FRNRAP come from the germline V gene.

J is TRBJ1-4 and V is TRBV7-9, with 9 nucleotides matching TRBD1. This CDR3 comprises 14 residues. Germline assignment: CDR1 SEHNR and CDR2 FQNEAQ (reference sequence). J lost 8 bases, V lost 5 bases, and 6 bases had no gene match. The CDR3 DNA is TGTGCCAGCAGCATACAGGGGGCCGGAGAAAAACTGTTTTTT. It is translated as CASSIQGAGEKLFF. The entire variable domain, with the rest obtained from reference TRBV7-9 and TRBJ1-4, is as follows: DTGVSQNPRHKITKRGQNVTFRCDPISEHNRLYWYRQTLGQGPEFLTYFQNEAQLEKSRLLSDRFSAERPKGSFSTLEIQRTEQGDSAMYLCASSIQGAGEKLFFGSGTQLSVL.

Details on this clonotype: A much bigger clone sits one base away, suggesting this may be a read error. This sequence joins TRBV12-3 or TRBV12-4 and TRBJ1-4; a weak D match, TRBD1 (5 bases). This CDR3 is built from 13 residues. In DNA form, the CDR3 reads TGTACCAGCAGTAAACAGGATTATGAAAAACTGTTTTTT. As protein: CTSSKQDYEKLFF.

The genes are TRBV6-1 and TRBJ2-7; maybe TRBD1 (5 bases). The germline gives CDR1 MNHNS, CDR2 SASEGT. Trimming took 6 bases from V and 6 from J, leaving 18 bases between them. CDR3 length equals 14 residues. The CDR3 sequence: CASRTQGSVREQYF. The CDR3 coding sequence is TGTGCCAGCAGGACCCAGGGTTCAGTCCGCGAGCAGTACTTC.

Ten or more counts support this clonotype. The chain links TRBV7-3 to TRBJ2-6; perhaps D is TRBD1 or TRBD2 (5 bases each). Between the trimmed V and J ends, which lost 0 bases and 16 bases, there was a span of 13 bases. The CDR3 is 13 amino acids. Germline V gene lookup returns CDR1 SGHTA and CDR2 FQGTGA. Written as DNA, the CDR3 is TGTGCCAGCAGCTTAACGATTCCGGGGCTGCTGACTTTC. Translation gives CASSLTIPGLLTF. Full variable domain (rest looked up from reference TRBV7-3 and TRBJ2-6): GAGVSQTPSNKVTEKGKYVELRCDPISGHTALYWYRQSLGQGPEFLIYFQGTGAADDSGLPNDRFFAVRPEGSVSTLKIQRTERGDSAVYLCASSLTIPGLLTFGAGSRLTVL.

V and J are TRBV12-3 or TRBV12-4 and TRBJ1-5; tentatively, D is TRBD1 (6 bases). The length of the CDR3 is 14 residues. V lost 4 bases, J lost 7 bases, and 14 bases lay in between. In nucleotides, the CDR3 is TGTGCCAGCAGTTCAACTACAGGGTTCCAGCCCCAGCATTTT. Translation gives CASSSTTGFQPQHF.

This clonotype was counted at least ten times. CDR3 DNA sequence: TGCAGCGTTACCGGGGCTAGCCCCAACACTGAAGCTTTCTTT. As protein: CSVTGASPNTEAFF. V usage is TRBV29-1 and J usage is TRBJ1-1, with a possible D match to TRBD1 (5 bases). Germline assignment: CDR1 SQVTM and CDR2 ANQGSEA. The V end lost 5 bases, the J end lost 2 bases, and 15 bases lay between the germline ends. The CDR3 is 14 amino acids.

There are many counts of this clonotype. V usage is TRBV24-1 and J usage is TRBJ2-2; no definite D call. CDR3 length equals 13 residues. Deletions cut 5 bases from V and 4 bases from J, with 7 bases between. CDR1 and CDR2 from the germline V gene are KGHDR and SFDVKD. CDR3 in DNA: TGTGCCACCAGTGGCCTCGGCACCGGGGAGCTGTTTTTT. Encoded protein: CATSGLGTGELFF.

The chain links TRBV3-1 to TRBJ1-4; a weak D match, TRBD1 (5 bases). The germline V gene encodes CDR1 LGHDT and CDR2 YNNKEL (reference sequence). The CDR3 extends over 15 amino acids. Trimming removed 4 bases at V and 3 bases at J, with 12 bases between. CDR3 region: CASSLRAGANEKLFF. The CDR3 coding sequence is TGTGCCAGCAGCCTACGCGCGGGGGCTAATGAAAAACTGTTTTTT.

This clonotype was counted many times. The chain has TRBV9 and TRBJ2-3; D tentatively reads TRBD1 or TRBD2 (6 bases each). This CDR3 comprises 15 residues. V lost 0 bases and J lost 5, with 13 bases in between. Germline CDR1 is SGDLS and CDR2 is YYNGEE. The CDR3 region is CASSVAGATGDTQYF. The CDR3 DNA sequence: TGTGCCAGCAGCGTAGCGGGGGCCACAGGAGATACGCAGTATTTT.

This clonotype was detected ten times or more. CDR3 sequence reads: CASSFWGRDRGLNGYTF. The DNA for the CDR3 is TGTGCCAGCAGTTTTTGGGGCCGAGACAGGGGGCTGAATGGCTACACCTTC. The rearrangement links TRBV12-3 or TRBV12-4 to TRBJ1-2, with 10 bases matching TRBD1. V was pared by 3 bases and J by 6 bases, with 13 bases of the junction left unmatched. The CDR3 has 17 residues.

This clonotype was picked up many times. The rearrangement joins TRBV20-1 to TRBJ1-1, with a tentative D call TRBD1 (6 bases). CDR1 DFQATT and CDR2 SNEGSKA come from the germline V gene (reference sequence). The ends were cut back, 1 base at V and 1 base at J, with 13 bases in the middle. The CDR3 sequence is 15 residues long. The CDR3 sequence: CSARGGRGANTEAFF. The CDR3 nucleotides are TGCAGTGCTAGAGGAGGCAGGGGAGCGAACACTGAAGCTTTCTTT.

The chain combines TRBV7-8 with TRBJ2-3, with D tentatively TRBD1 (7 bases). Trimming removed 6 bases at V and 2 bases at J, with 15 bases between. Per the germline V gene, CDR1 is SGHVS and CDR2 is FQNEAQ. This CDR3 comprises 15 residues. CDR3 sequence (DNA): TGTGCCAGCAGTAAGGCGGGACAGACCACAGATACGCAGTATTTT. Amino acid sequence: CASSKAGQTTDTQYF.

The chain has TRBV6-5 and TRBJ2-2, with TRBD2 identical over 7 bases. V gave up 2 bases and J gave up 2 bases; unmatched junction bases: 8. CDR1 is MNHEY, CDR2 SVGAGI, per germline. The CDR3 sequence is 17 residues long. The CDR3 sequence is CASSYDWSGANTGELFF. The CDR3 bases are TGTGCCAGCAGTTACGACTGGAGCGGGGCAAACACCGGGGAGCTGTTTTTT.

This clonotype was seen repeatedly, ten times or more. The chain couples TRBV7-9 to TRBJ2-7; TRBD1 aligns across 9 bases. The CDR3 spans 15 residues. Looked up from germline, CDR1 is SEHNR and CDR2 is FQNEAQ (reference sequence). J lost 4 bases, V lost 4 bases, and 8 bases had no gene match. CDR3 protein: CASSSTGTGMYEQYF. DNA for the CDR3: TGTGCCAGCAGCTCCACCGGGACAGGGATGTACGAGCAGTACTTC.

This clonotype was recorded at least ten times. This sequence joins TRBV25-1 and TRBJ2-7, with D tentatively TRBD1 or TRBD2 (5 bases each). This CDR3 spans 15 amino acids. Trimming cost V 2 bases and J 2 bases, with 13 bases left between them. Germline V CDR1 and CDR2: MGHDK, SYGVNS. The CDR3 DNA sequence: TGTGCCAGCAGTGAAGAGGTCCTGGGGGCCTACGAGCAGTACTTC. Translating it yields CASSEEVLGAYEQYF.

This clonotype was counted ten times or more. V usage is TRBV20-1 and J usage is TRBJ2-1; TRBD1 matches at 7 bases. With V trimmed by 3 bases and J by 7 bases, 15 bases remained unmatched. The length of the CDR3 is 16 residues. Per the germline V gene, CDR1 is DFQATT and CDR2 is SNEGSKA (reference sequence). In nucleotides, the CDR3 is TGCAGTGCTAGCTCTCTAGTTACAGGGGCCCTTAATGAGCAGTTCTTC. It is translated as CSASSLVTGALNEQFF.

J is TRBJ1-1 and V is TRBV7-6, with D uncertain. The CDR3 extends over 12 amino acids. Germline CDR1 is SGHVS and CDR2 is FNYEAQ. V was pared by 5 bases and J by 4 bases, with 8 bases between. The CDR3 sequence: CASSPGTTEAFF. CDR3 bases: TGTGCCAGCAGCCCCGGAACCACTGAAGCTTTCTTT.

There are many counts of this clonotype. This chain links TRBV12-3 or TRBV12-4 with TRBJ2-7; no definite D call. The CDR3 runs to 11 residues. V was shortened by 6 bases and J by 3 bases, with 6 bases between the two germline ends. CDR3 region: CASSELYEQYF. For the CDR3, the DNA is TGTGCCAGCAGCGAACTCTACGAGCAGTACTTC.

Details on this clonotype: A single base separates this from a much larger clone, so it may be a read error. V usage is TRBV7-8 and J usage is TRBJ2-5, with D unresolved. Germline loops: CDR1 SGHVS, CDR2 FQNEAQ. CDR3 size: 15 residues. The germline V and J ends were trimmed by 1 base and 4 bases, with 13 bases remaining between them. The CDR3 spells CASSLGAELGETQYF. For the CDR3, the DNA is TGTGCCAGCAGCTTAGGGGCAGAGCTAGGAGAGACCCAGTACTTC. The full variable domain, in which reference TRBV7-8 and TRBJ2-5 provide the parts outside the CDR3, is GAGVSQSPRYKVAKRGQDVALRCDPISGHVSLFWYQQALGQGPEFLTYFQNEAQLDKSGLPSDRFFAERPEGSVSTLKIQRTQQEDSAVYLCASSLGAELGETQYFGPGTRLLVL.